This TCR beta chain was documented in a study of blood T cells in healthy people across ages. Study-level background: Template switching captured about one barcoded beta molecule per two T cells. Overall study findings and caveats: Diversity estimates drawn from one million T cells were deemed underestimates.

For the second PCR, which ran for 7 to 11 cycles, a sample-barcoded 5' primer and a J-beta primer mix were used. Each CDR3 protein gets one entry after TCRdb re-called the 5' RACE reads with MiXCR. The data hold 1.8 million or so distinct CDR3 sequences, with about 39% observed a single time. Comment on this clonotype: Its target is not known.

The CDR3 is 16 residues long. Trimming shortened V by 3 bases and J by 0 bases, and 12 bases separated the two germline ends. Germline V CDR1 and CDR2: KGHSH, LQKENI. This sequence originates from a human donor in good health. The chain uses TRBV18 and TRBJ2-1; weak D call: TRBD2 (5 bases). Specimen: blood. CDR3 loop: CASSPREGSSYNEQFF. The CDR3 region has the DNA TGTGCCAGCTCACCCAGAGAGGGAAGCTCCTACAATGAGCAGTTCTTC.